Shown below are 28 T cell receptor beta chains from a single sample sequenced in a study of T cell responses to AZD1222 COVID-19 vaccine. Produced via immunoSEQ multiplex PCR; TCRdb's table is partial and in-frame only. The sample includes approximately 190,000 clones, around 93% seen only once; the top ten take 9.2%. The source was peripheral blood, collected on day 0 of AZD1222 vaccination. The receptors shown here come from an adult in good health.

The chain uses TRBV29-1 and TRBJ1-5, with 7 bases aligning to TRBD1. The CDR3 has 13 residues. V shed 5 bases and J 6 bases; nucleotides not matched to a gene: 7. Germline V gene data show CDR1 as SQVTM and CDR2 as ANQGSEA. The CDR3: CSVFQGVGQPQHF. CDR3 nucleotides: TGCAGCGTTTTCCAGGGGGTCGGTCAGCCCCAGCATTTT.

The chain recombines TRBV29-1 with TRBJ1-2; 8 bases agree with TRBD1. The CDR3 runs to 14 residues. The germline V gene encodes CDR1 SQVTM and CDR2 ANQGSEA. V shed 0 bases and J 4 bases; nucleotides not matched to a gene: 4. The CDR3 DNA sequence: TGCAGCGTTGAAGATCGGGACAGGACCTATGGCTACACCTTC. Translated: CSVEDRDRTYGYTF.

The chain links TRBV27 to TRBJ2-1, with D perhaps TRBD2 (6 bases). CDR3 length equals 17 residues. CDR1 and CDR2 from the germline V gene are MNHEY and SMNVEV (reference sequence). With 2 bases removed from V and 10 bases from J, the gap between germline ends came to 24 bases. The CDR3 sequence: CASSLGFTGVTSGEQFF. The CDR3 DNA is TGTGCCAGCAGTTTAGGGTTTACGGGGGTGACCTCGGGAGAGCAGTTCTTC.

V gene TRBV4-1 combines with J gene TRBJ1-5; the match to TRBD1 covers 8 bases. J was trimmed by 2 bases and V by 3 bases; bases with no gene match: 3. The CDR3 is made up of 15 amino acids. Germline V gene sequence: CDR1 MGHRA, CDR2 YSYEKL. CDR3 loop: CASSHPGQGNQPQHF. The CDR3 DNA follows: TGCGCCAGCAGCCACCCGGGACAGGGCAATCAGCCCCAGCATTTT.

The V and J genes are TRBV19 and TRBJ1-1; D call uncertain. V dropped 3 bases and J dropped 6 bases, with 11 bases sitting between them. This CDR3 is 13 amino acids long. Germline values: CDR1 LNHDA, CDR2 SQIVND (reference sequence). CDR3: CASSILRSAEAFF. CDR3 DNA sequence: TGTGCCAGTAGTATTCTACGGTCCGCTGAAGCTTTCTTT. The full variable domain, in which reference TRBV19 and TRBJ1-1 provide the parts outside the CDR3, is DGGITQSPKYLFRKEGQNVTLSCEQNLNHDAMYWYRQDPGQGLRLIYYSQIVNDFQKGDIAEGYSVSREKKESFPLTVTSAQKNPTAFYLCASSILRSAEAFFGQGTRLTVV.

The chain uses TRBV2 and TRBJ1-4; 7 nucleotides agree with TRBD1. V gave up 8 bases and J gave up 5 bases; unmatched junction bases: 8. In germline, CDR1 is SNHLY, CDR2 FYNNEI. This CDR3 has 14 residues. The CDR3 bases are TGTGCCAGCGGGGGCGGGACAGCAAATGAAAAACTGTTTTTT. The encoded protein is CASGGGTANEKLFF.

This chain links TRBV6-5 with TRBJ2-7, with a possible D match to TRBD2 (7 bases). V lost 2 bases and J 2 bases, leaving 13 bases between the germline ends. This CDR3 has 15 amino acids. The V gene's germline CDR1 is MNHEY and CDR2 SVGAGI. The CDR3, as DNA: TGTGCCAGCAGTTACGGGGGGGGGCTCGCCTACGAGCAGTACTTC. It translates to CASSYGGGLAYEQYF.

The chain combines TRBV3-1 (or the pseudogene TRBV3-2) with TRBJ1-2; TRBD1 matches 7 bases. The CDR3 covers 15 residues. CDR1 and CDR2 (germline): LGHDT, YNNKEL (reference sequence). The trim removed 4 bases at V and 2 bases at J, leaving 7 bases unmatched. The CDR3 sequence is CASSRIQDRNYGYTF. CDR3 sequence (DNA): TGTGCCAGCAGCCGTATCCAGGACAGGAACTATGGCTACACCTTC.

The gene calls are TRBV19 and TRBJ2-7, with D perhaps TRBD1 (5 bases). The V end was cut by 4 bases, the J end by 2 bases, with 9 bases between. Germline V lookup: CDR1 LNHDA, CDR2 SQIVND (reference sequence). The CDR3 contains 13 residues. The CDR3 protein is CASSRTPTYEQYF. In DNA form, the CDR3 reads TGTGCCAGTAGTAGGACACCCACCTACGAGCAGTACTTC.

The rearrangement joins TRBV3-1 (or the pseudogene TRBV3-2) to TRBJ2-7, with 7 bases identical to TRBD2. The CDR3 totals 19 residues. The V segment lost 0 bases and the J segment 6 bases; nucleotides outside the gene matches: 20. Germline CDR1 LGHDT, CDR2 YNNKEL (reference sequence). Here the CDR3 reads CASSQDIHPLAPTGIEQYF. The CDR3 DNA sequence: TGTGCCAGCAGCCAAGACATCCACCCACTAGCGCCTACCGGCATCGAGCAGTACTTC.

This chain links TRBV10-1 with TRBJ2-7; D not certain. From germline, CDR1 is WNHNN and CDR2 SYGVQD (reference sequence). The CDR3 loop spans 13 amino acids. Trimming removed 3 bases from V and 5 bases from J, with 11 bases in between. CDR3 sequence reads: CASSDAPGHEQYF. CDR3 DNA: TGCGCCAGCAGTGACGCCCCGGGTCACGAGCAGTACTTC.

J is TRBJ1-2 and V is TRBV9; D not certain. Germline V gene sequence: CDR1 SGDLS, CDR2 YYNGEE. This CDR3 contains 16 residues. Trimming removed 3 bases from V and 2 bases from J, with 17 bases in between. CDR3 nucleotide sequence: TGTGCCAGCAGCGGCCAACTAGCGAGGACCAACTATGGCTACACCTTC. Its protein product is CASSGQLARTNYGYTF. The variable domain in full, with the rest retrieved from reference TRBV9 and TRBJ1-2, is DSGVTQTPKHLITATGQRVTLRCSPRSGDLSVYWYQQSLDQGLQFLIQYYNGEERAKGNILERFSAQQFPDLHSELNLSSLELGDSALYFCASSGQLARTNYGYTFGSGTRLTVV.

This clone was seen just once. The chain links TRBV14 to TRBJ1-2; D is unresolved. With 1 base removed from V and 7 bases from J, the gap between germline ends came to 16 bases. Per the germline V gene, CDR1 is SGHDN and CDR2 is FVKESK. CDR3 length: 15 amino acids. The CDR3 bases are TGTGCCAGCAGCCAAGGCAGACTGGGAACTCCTGGCTACACCTTC. Its translation is CASSQGRLGTPGYTF.

The chain uses TRBV3-1 (or the pseudogene TRBV3-2) and TRBJ2-5, with 8 bases aligning to TRBD2. Germline V lookup: CDR1 LGHDT, CDR2 YNNKEL (reference sequence). V shed 3 bases, J shed 3 bases, and the junction held 3 bases outside the gene matches. This CDR3 spans 14 amino acids. The CDR3 DNA reads as TGTGCCAGCAGCCATGCGGGGGGAGAAGAGACCCAGTACTTC. Translated, it gives CASSHAGGEETQYF.

This chain connects TRBV15 to TRBJ2-1; perhaps D is TRBD1 or TRBD2 (5 bases each). From germline, CDR1 is LNHNV and CDR2 YYDKDF (reference sequence). V lost 9 bases and J lost 3, with 12 bases in between. The CDR3 runs 13 residues. CDR3 bases: TGTGCCACTGGGGCGGGCGGCTACAATGAGCAGTTCTTC. Amino acids: CATGAGGYNEQFF. The full variable domain, its missing parts supplied by reference TRBV15 and TRBJ2-1, is DAMVIQNPRYQVTQFGKPVTLSCSQTLNHNVMYWYQQKSSQAPKLLFHYYDKDFNNEADTPDNFQSRRPNTSFCFLDIRSPGLGDTAMYLCATGAGGYNEQFFGPGTRLTVL.

The CDR3 region is CATSSGDRGLADTQYF. In DNA, the CDR3 is TGTGCCACCAGCAGCGGTGACAGGGGGCTCGCAGATACGCAGTATTTT. The chain recombines TRBV15 with TRBJ2-3, with 10 bases identical to TRBD1. With 3 bases clipped from V and 4 bases from J, the junction kept 7 bases outside the gene matches. Germline V CDR1 and CDR2: LNHNV, YYDKDF (reference sequence). This CDR3 contains 16 residues.

This chain joins TRBV25-1 and TRBJ2-7; 7 nucleotides match TRBD1. The CDR3 length is 16 residues. Germline lookup yields CDR1 MGHDK and CDR2 SYGVNS. V lost 4 bases and J lost 0; bases outside the gene matches: 9. DNA of the CDR3: TGTGCCAGCAGTGGGCGGCGGACAGGCCTCTCCTACGAGCAGTACTTC. This encodes CASSGRRTGLSYEQYF.

The V call is TRBV9, the J call TRBJ2-7; TRBD1 aligns across 7 bases. Trimming removed 4 bases from V and 4 bases from J; junction bases left unmatched: 8. The germline V gene encodes CDR1 SGDLS and CDR2 YYNGEE. This CDR3 region has 14 residues. CDR3: CASSPRQGRYEQYF. The DNA of the CDR3 is TGTGCCAGCAGCCCACGACAGGGTCGGTACGAGCAGTACTTC.

CDR3 nucleotide sequence: TGTGCCAGCAGCCCGTATACTAGCGGATACACAGATACGCAGTATTTT. Its protein product is CASSPYTSGYTDTQYF. The gene calls are TRBV7-9 and TRBJ2-3; 8 bases match TRBD2. Losses at the gene ends were 5 bases for V and 2 bases for J; bases not matched to a gene: 9. The CDR3 loop spans 16 amino acids. CDR1 and CDR2 from the germline V gene are SEHNR and FQNEAQ (reference sequence). Full variable domain (remainder filled in from reference TRBV7-9 and TRBJ2-3): DTGVSQNPRHKITKRGQNVTFRCDPISEHNRLYWYRQTLGQGPEFLTYFQNEAQLEKSRLLSDRFSAERPKGSFSTLEIQRTEQGDSAMYLCASSPYTSGYTDTQYFGPGTRLTVL.

CDR3 residues: CASRSSANYGYTF. CDR3 nucleotide sequence: TGTGCCAGCAGGTCTTCAGCGAACTATGGCTACACCTTC. The rearrangement uses TRBV28 and TRBJ1-2; D call uncertain. The germline CDR1 and CDR2 sequences are MDHEN and SYDVKM. The CDR3 is 13 residues long. V was pared by 6 bases and J by 2 bases, with 10 bases between.

This chain joins TRBV6-5 and TRBJ2-7; weak D call: TRBD1 (6 bases). Trimming cost V 7 bases and J 2 bases, with 12 bases left between them. CDR3 length: 13 residues. From germline, CDR1 is MNHEY and CDR2 SVGAGI. CDR3 nucleotides: TGTGCCAGCACCCCCGGGACACCCTACGAGCAGTACTTC. Encoded protein: CASTPGTPYEQYF.

This clone was observed a few times. V is TRBV25-1 and J is TRBJ1-3; D is ambiguous. Germline V gene sequence: CDR1 MGHDK, CDR2 SYGVNS. The V and J ends lost 7 bases and 4 bases respectively, with 8 bases between them. The CDR3 loop spans 12 amino acids. The DNA for the CDR3 is TGTGCCAGCACCTTGCACGGAAACACCATATATTTT. Protein: CASTLHGNTIYF.

The chain links TRBV7-3 to TRBJ2-1; TRBD2 agrees at 10 bases. This CDR3 has 15 amino acids. Germline V gene data show CDR1 as SGHTA and CDR2 as FQGTGA. V shed 6 bases, J shed 4 bases, and the junction held 6 bases outside the gene matches. The CDR3 here is CASSPGTSEYNEQFF. In nucleotides, the CDR3 is TGTGCCAGCAGTCCCGGGACTAGCGAGTACAATGAGCAGTTCTTC.

In DNA, the CDR3 is TGTGCCAGCAGCCGAGGGGAGACTAGGTCACAAGAGACCCAGTACTTC. Its translation is CASSRGETRSQETQYF. V gene TRBV9 combines with J gene TRBJ2-5; possibly TRBD2 for D (6 bases). Trimming removed 4 bases at V and 2 bases at J, with 18 bases between. This CDR3 has 16 amino acids. Germline loops: CDR1 SGDLS, CDR2 YYNGEE.

J is TRBJ2-7 and V is TRBV2; D is uncertain. The ends were cut back, 5 bases at V and 1 base at J, with 6 bases in the middle. Germline CDR1 reads SNHLY; CDR2 reads FYNNEI. The CDR3 length is 12 residues. The CDR3 here is CASSLASYEQYF. The CDR3 coding sequence is TGTGCCAGCAGTCTTGCGTCCTACGAGCAGTACTTC.

CDR3 in amino acids: CASSELTGFSYEQYF. DNA for the CDR3: TGTGCCAGCAGTGAATTGACCGGGTTCTCCTACGAGCAGTACTTC. The J gene is TRBJ2-7, the V gene TRBV6-1; D unresolved. The germline gives CDR1 MNHNS, CDR2 SASEGT. V shed 2 bases and J shed 0 bases, with 11 bases lying between them. The CDR3 sequence is 15 residues long.

This chain joins TRBV9 and TRBJ2-1, with 8 positions matching TRBD1. With V trimmed by 4 bases and J by 10 bases, 4 bases remained unmatched. CDR3 length: 12 amino acids. CDR1 SGDLS and CDR2 YYNGEE come from the germline V gene. The CDR3 DNA reads TGTGCCAGCAGCCTTAGGGACAGGGAGCAGTTCTTC. Its protein product is CASSLRDREQFF.

This clone was detected once. The junction departs from germline at one end; a sequencing error may be responsible. V and J are TRBV24-1 and TRBJ2-7, with D hard to call. The CDR3 covers 14 residues. Per the germline V gene, CDR1 is KGHDR and CDR2 is SFDVKD. The CDR3, as DNA: TGTGCCACCAGTGAAAACTACGGACCCTACCAGCAGTACTTC. Amino acid sequence: CATSENYGPYQQYF.